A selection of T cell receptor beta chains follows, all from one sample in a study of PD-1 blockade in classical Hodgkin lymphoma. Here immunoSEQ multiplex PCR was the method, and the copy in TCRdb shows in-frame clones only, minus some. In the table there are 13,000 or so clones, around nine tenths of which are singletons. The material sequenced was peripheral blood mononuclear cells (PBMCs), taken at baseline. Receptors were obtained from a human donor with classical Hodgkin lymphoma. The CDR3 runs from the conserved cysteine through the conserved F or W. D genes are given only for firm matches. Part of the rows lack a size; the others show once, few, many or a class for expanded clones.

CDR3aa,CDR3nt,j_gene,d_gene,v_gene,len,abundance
CAWSRGGLQETQYF,TGTGCCTGGAGTCGGGGAGGGCTCCAAGAGACCCAGTACTTC,TRBJ2-5,TRBD2,TRBV30,14,NA
CASSPGGQVAAEQYF,TGTGCCAGCAGCCCAGGGGGGCAGGTCGCAGCCGAGCAGTACTTC,TRBJ2-7,NA,TRBV11-3,15,NA
CASSPTVANEKLFF,TGTGCCAGCAGCCCCACCGTAGCTAATGAAAAACTGTTTTTT,TRBJ1-4,NA,TRBV9,14,NA
CASSLDGTGRNGYTF,TGTGCCAGCAGCTTGGACGGGACAGGGCGGAATGGCTACACCTTC,TRBJ1-2,TRBD1,TRBV7-9,15,once
CASSLWRGGTEAFF,TGTGCCAGCAGCTTATGGAGGGGAGGCACTGAAGCTTTCTTT,TRBJ1-1,NA,TRBV7-9,14,NA
CASSFGQGGNIQYF,TGTGCCAGCAGCTTCGGACAGGGTGGAAACATTCAGTACTTC,TRBJ2-4,TRBD1,TRBV5-6,14,NA
CAFWLAGLSSYNEQFF,TGTGCCTTCTGGCTAGCGGGCCTCAGCTCCTACAATGAGCAGTTCTTC,TRBJ2-1,TRBD2,TRBV30,16,NA
CSLGGGPTDTQYF,TGCAGCCTAGGAGGGGGACCCACAGATACGCAGTATTTT,TRBJ2-3,NA,TRBV29-1,13,NA
CASKEGRWGTDTQYF,TGTGCCAGTAAGGAGGGACGGTGGGGCACAGATACGCAGTATTTT,TRBJ2-3,NA,TRBV19,15,NA
CSVEDRGRGPDQYF,TGCAGCGTTGAAGATCGGGGGAGGGGCCCAGATCAGTACTTC,TRBJ2-5,TRBD2,TRBV29-1,14,NA
CAWSATWWAEAFF,TGTGCCTGGAGTGCAACGTGGTGGGCTGAAGCTTTCTTT,TRBJ1-1,NA,TRBV30,13,NA
CASSPRLAGITDTQYF,TGCGCCAGCAGCCCCCGACTAGCGGGCATCACAGATACGCAGTATTTT,TRBJ2-3,TRBD2,TRBV5-1,16,once
CASSIRQVTDTQYF,TGTGCCAGCAGTATACGACAGGTAACAGATACGCAGTATTTT,TRBJ2-3,NA,TRBV5-8,14,NA
CASSSGAHTEAFF,TGTGCCAGCAGCTCCGGGGCCCACACTGAAGCTTTCTTT,TRBJ1-1,NA,TRBV5-4,13,once
CASSLGGGGGYGYTF,TGCGCCAGCAGCTTGGGAGGAGGGGGAGGCTATGGCTACACCTTC,TRBJ1-2,NA,TRBV5-1,15,NA
CASLDLLNTGQAVGELFF,TGTGCCAGCCTCGACCTCTTGAACACGGGACAGGCGGTGGGGGAGCTGTTTTTT,TRBJ2-2,TRBD1,TRBV2,18,NA
CASSLTRETQYF,TGTGCCAGCAGCTTGACACGGGAGACCCAGTACTTC,TRBJ2-5,NA,TRBV5-4,12,NA
CASSRGMGLESYEQYF,TGTGCCAGTAGTCGAGGGATGGGGCTCGAGTCCTACGAGCAGTACTTC,TRBJ2-7,NA,TRBV19,16,NA
CATSRDAKGSEKLFF,TGTGCCACCAGCAGAGATGCTAAAGGGAGTGAAAAACTGTTTTTT,TRBJ1-4,NA,TRBV15,15,NA
CASSLSTYEQYF,TGTGCCAGCAGCTTAAGTACCTACGAGCAGTACTTC,TRBJ2-7,NA,TRBV7-3,12,NA
CASRSGTLDGYTF,TGTGCCAGCAGGTCCGGGACACTGGATGGCTACACCTTC,TRBJ1-2,NA,TRBV6-5,13,NA
CASSEQQGSGNTIYF,TGTGCCAGCAGCGAACAACAGGGTTCTGGAAACACCATATATTTT,TRBJ1-3,NA,TRBV7-9,15,NA
CASSVATGLNFDTQYF,TGTGCCAGCAGCGTAGCTACCGGACTTAATTTCGATACGCAGTATTTT,TRBJ2-3,NA,TRBV9,16,NA
CASSYFRANNSPLHF,TGTGCCAGCAGTTACTTCAGGGCAAATAATTCACCCCTCCACTTT,TRBJ1-6,NA,TRBV6-5,15,few
CASSLKWVGTEIAKNIQYF,TGTGCCAGCAGCTTAAAGTGGGTCGGGACAGAGATAGCCAAAAACATTCAGTACTTC,TRBJ2-4,TRBD1,TRBV7-3,19,few
CASSLRPPGEQYF,TGTGCCAGCAGCTTGAGGCCGCCGGGTGAGCAGTACTTC,TRBJ2-7,NA,TRBV7-6,13,NA
CASSSTTKQRNQETQYF,TGTGCCAGCAGCTCAACTACGAAACAGAGAAACCAAGAGACCCAGTACTTC,TRBJ2-5,NA,TRBV27,17,NA
CASSPRLDSTDTQYF,TGTGCCAGCTCACCACGACTAGATAGCACAGATACGCAGTATTTT,TRBJ2-3,NA,TRBV18,15,NA
CASSAGQKPEAFF,TGTGCCAGTAGCGCCGGACAGAAACCTGAAGCTTTCTTT,TRBJ1-1,NA,TRBV19,13,NA
CAWTSGSGRPQHF,TGTGCCTGGACATCTGGGTCGGGGCGGCCCCAGCATTTT,TRBJ1-5,NA,TRBV30,13,NA
CASSIGNTEAFF,TGTGCCAGCAGTATTGGTAACACTGAAGCTTTCTTT,TRBJ1-1,NA,TRBV6-5,12,NA
CASSLVRLWTGDGYTF,TGTGCCAGCAGCTTGGTACGCTTGTGGACAGGGGATGGCTACACCTTC,TRBJ1-2,TRBD1,TRBV5-6,16,NA
CASSNPGKVSNEQFF,TGTGCCAGTAGTAACCCCGGGAAGGTGAGCAATGAGCAGTTCTTC,TRBJ2-1,NA,TRBV19,15,NA
CASEAVGEQYF,TGTGCCAGTGAAGCGGTAGGCGAGCAGTACTTC,TRBJ2-7,NA,TRBV19,11,NA
CASSYGLTGELFF,TGTGCCAGCAGTTACGGATTAACCGGGGAGCTGTTTTTT,TRBJ2-2,NA,TRBV25-1,13,NA
CASSEGTGGYTF,TGCGCCAGCAGTGAAGGCACAGGTGGCTACACCTTC,TRBJ1-2,NA,TRBV10-2,12,NA
CAWHRDRPYGYTF,TGTGCCTGGCACCGGGACAGGCCTTATGGCTACACCTTC,TRBJ1-2,TRBD1,TRBV30,13,NA
CSVEVRDSAVNTGELFF,TGCAGCGTTGAAGTACGGGACAGTGCTGTGAACACCGGGGAGCTGTTTTTT,TRBJ2-2,TRBD1,TRBV29-1,17,NA
CASSEGTGGWETQYF,TGTGCCAGCAGTGAGGGGACAGGGGGCTGGGAGACCCAGTACTTC,TRBJ2-5,TRBD1,TRBV6-1,15,NA
CASSLALRGDGYTF,TGTGCCAGCAGCTTAGCGCTTAGGGGGGATGGCTACACCTTC,TRBJ1-2,NA,TRBV7-2,14,NA
CASSIPPGELFF,TGTGCCAGCAGTATTCCTCCCGGGGAGCTGTTTTTT,TRBJ2-2,NA,TRBV6-6,12,NA
CASSFAGQETQYF,TGTGCCAGCAGCTTTGCAGGTCAAGAGACCCAGTACTTC,TRBJ2-5,NA,TRBV7-9,13,NA
CASSNSYEQYF,TGTGCCAGCAGTAACTCCTACGAGCAGTACTTC,TRBJ2-7,NA,TRBV6-1,11,NA
CASSQEYSTGELFF,TGTGCCAGCAGCCAAGAATACAGCACCGGGGAGCTGTTTTTT,TRBJ2-2,NA,TRBV4-2,14,few
CASSQRGDTQYF,TGTGCCAGCAGCCAGAGGGGGGATACGCAGTATTTT,TRBJ2-3,NA,TRBV7-2,12,once
CASSIGPYSYEQYF,TGTGCCAGTAGTATTGGACCATACTCCTACGAGCAGTACTTC,TRBJ2-7,NA,TRBV19,14,NA
CAWSVLPQAEAFF,TGTGCCTGGAGTGTACTGCCTCAGGCTGAAGCTTTCTTT,TRBJ1-1,NA,TRBV30,13,NA
CASSDSREAEAKETQYF,TGTGCCAGCAGTGATTCGCGGGAGGCGGAGGCGAAAGAGACCCAGTACTTC,TRBJ2-5,TRBD2,TRBV25-1,17,NA
CASRDTGLNYEQYF,TGTGCCAGCAGGGACACCGGGCTCAACTACGAGCAGTACTTC,TRBJ2-7,NA,TRBV6-1,14,NA
CASSSSRDAFTDTQYF,TGTGCCAGCAGCTCAAGTCGGGATGCATTCACAGATACGCAGTATTTT,TRBJ2-3,NA,TRBV11-2,16,NA
CASIIAGSSYNEQFF,TGTGCCAGCATTATAGCGGGAAGCTCCTACAATGAGCAGTTCTTC,TRBJ2-1,TRBD2,TRBV2,15,NA
CASSPGGQGGSHNEQFF,TGTGCCAGCAGCCCGGGTGGACAGGGGGGGAGTCACAATGAGCAGTTCTTC,TRBJ2-1,TRBD1,TRBV5-4,17,NA
CASSSRDIPYEQYF,TGTGCCAGTAGTTCGCGGGACATTCCCTACGAGCAGTACTTC,TRBJ2-7,NA,TRBV19,14,NA